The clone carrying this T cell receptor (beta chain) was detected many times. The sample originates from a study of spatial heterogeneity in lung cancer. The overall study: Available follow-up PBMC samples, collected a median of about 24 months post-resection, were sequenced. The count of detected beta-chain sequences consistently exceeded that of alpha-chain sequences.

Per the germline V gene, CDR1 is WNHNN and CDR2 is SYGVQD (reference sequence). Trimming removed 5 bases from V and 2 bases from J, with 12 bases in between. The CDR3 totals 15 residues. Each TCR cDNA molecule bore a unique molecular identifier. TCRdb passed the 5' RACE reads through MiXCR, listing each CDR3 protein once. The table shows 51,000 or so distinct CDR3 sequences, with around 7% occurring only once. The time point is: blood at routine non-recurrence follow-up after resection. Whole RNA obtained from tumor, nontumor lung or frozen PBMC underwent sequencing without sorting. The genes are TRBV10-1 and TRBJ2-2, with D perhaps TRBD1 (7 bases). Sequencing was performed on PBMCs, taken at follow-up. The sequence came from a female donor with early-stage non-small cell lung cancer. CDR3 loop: CASSPGGTNTGELFF. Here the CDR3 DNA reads TGCGCCAGCAGTCCAGGGGGGACAAACACCGGGGAGCTGTTTTTT.